A single sample gave rise to the 8 T cell receptor beta chains below, sequenced in a study of cytomegalovirus exposure and HLA in healthy donors. The PCR had 60 Vbeta and 13 Jbeta primers. Here immunoSEQ multiplex PCR was the method, and the copy in TCRdb shows in-frame clones only, minus some. The table includes 120,000 or so clones, about 10% detected once. The sequencing sample was made of PBMCs. Source of these receptors: a young woman in good health and CMV-seropositive.

This clone was detected only a few times. The rearrangement uses TRBV27 and TRBJ2-7; TRBD2 might be the D (7 bases). Trimming cost V 6 bases and J 7 bases, with 19 bases left between them. The CDR3 runs to 14 residues. Germline CDR1 reads MNHEY; CDR2 reads SMNVEV (reference sequence). CDR3 sequence reads: CASRVTGGRGEQYF. The DNA of the CDR3 is TGTGCCAGCAGGGTCACCGGGGGGCGCGGGGAGCAGTACTTC.

This clone was counted a few times. V gene TRBV5-6 combines with J gene TRBJ2-7, with 7 nucleotides matching TRBD1. The germline V gene encodes CDR1 SGHDT and CDR2 YYEEEE. The CDR3 covers 16 residues. Trimming took 2 bases from V and 0 from J; bases not matched to a gene: 8. As DNA, the CDR3 is TGTGCCAGCAGCTTACCCTGGACAGGTGGCTCCTACGAGCAGTACTTC. This codes for CASSLPWTGGSYEQYF.

In its sample, this clone was seen a few times. The rearrangement uses TRBV9 and TRBJ2-7, with 7 bases that match TRBD2. J gave up 7 bases and V 3 bases, and 16 bases lay outside the gene matches. There are 16 residues in the CDR3. In germline, CDR1 is SGDLS, CDR2 YYNGEE. Written as DNA, the CDR3 is TGTGCCAGCAGCGGATACCAGTCGGGAGGCCCGAGGGAGCAGTACTTC. It translates to CASSGYQSGGPREQYF.

This chain connects TRBV7-6 to TRBJ2-5; D gene unclear. Trimming removed 5 bases at V and 5 bases at J, with 12 bases between. The germline V gene encodes CDR1 SGHVS and CDR2 FNYEAQ. The CDR3 runs 13 residues. The CDR3 spells CASSLGVPETQYF. DNA of the CDR3: TGTGCCAGCAGCCTCGGAGTCCCGGAGACCCAGTACTTC.

This clone has a handful of counts. This rearrangement joins TRBV30 to TRBJ2-7; possibly TRBD2 for D (6 bases). Germline V gene data show CDR1 as GTSNPN and CDR2 as SVGIG (reference sequence). This CDR3 is 12 amino acids long. V lost 1 base and J 3 bases, leaving 7 bases between the germline ends. Written as DNA, the CDR3 is TGTGCCTGGAGTGCCGGGAGCTACGAGCAGTACTTC. Protein product: CAWSAGSYEQYF.

This chain uses TRBV11-2 with TRBJ2-1; TRBD2 might be the D (5 bases). V lost 5 bases to trimming and J lost 9 bases, with 14 bases between them. In germline, CDR1 is SGHAT, CDR2 FQNNGV. The CDR3 is 13 residues long. The CDR3 sequence: CASSATTTGEQFF. CDR3 nucleotides: TGTGCCAGCAGCGCGACTACCACCGGTGAGCAGTTCTTC.

The V gene is TRBV25-1, the J gene TRBJ1-4; 8 bases align to TRBD1. J was trimmed by 7 bases and V by 9 bases; bases with no gene match: 7. This CDR3 comprises 13 residues. Germline values: CDR1 MGHDK, CDR2 SYGVNS. CDR3 loop: CASMHRGSEKLFF. The DNA for the CDR3 is TGTGCCAGTATGCACAGGGGGAGTGAAAAACTGTTTTTT.

This clone was picked up a small number of times. The genes are TRBV28 and TRBJ1-1; tentatively, D is TRBD1 (6 bases). V gave up 6 bases and J gave up 11 bases, with 13 bases separating them. The germline V gene encodes CDR1 MDHEN and CDR2 SYDVKM. This CDR3 has 11 amino acids. CDR3 DNA sequence: TGTGCCAGCAGGACACAGGGTTGGGCTTTCTTT. This gives the protein CASRTQGWAFF. Variable domain in full (rest from reference TRBV28 and TRBJ1-1): DVKVTQSSRYLVKRTGEKVFLECVQDMDHENMFWYRQDPGLGLRLIYFSYDVKMKEKGDIPEGYSVSREKKERFSLILESASTNQTSMYLCASRTQGWAFFGQGTRLTVV.